This T cell receptor beta chain appears in the sequencing data of a study of T cell changes during pregnancy in multiple sclerosis. The V gene lost 5 bases and the J gene lost 7 bases, with 14 bases spanning the gap. The germline CDR1 and CDR2 sequences are LNHNV and YYDKDF (reference sequence). This CDR3 is built from 13 residues. Clones were read by immunoSEQ multiplex PCR, and TCRdb kept only the in-frame ones, dropping some. The table lists around 54,000 clones, about 93% of them singletons. Material: CD4+ T cells from peripheral blood mononuclear cells, obtained after pregnancy. The rearrangement uses TRBV15 and TRBJ1-2, with D possibly being TRBD1 (6 bases). This receptor was taken from a female donor in good health, enrolled as a control in a pregnancy study. The CDR3 sequence: CATSVRTGSGYTF. CDR3 DNA sequence: TGTGCCACCAGCGTTAGAACAGGGAGTGGCTACACCTTC.